This T cell receptor beta chain was identified in a study of regulatory T cells in long-lasting Graves disease (dated by TCRdb to the early 2020s). Regarding the complete study: Newly diagnosed Graves' disease patients had taken antithyroid drugs for less than 3 months. Peripheral blood TCR sequencing and RNA sequencing compared persistent Graves' disease patients with newly diagnosed Graves' disease patients. The study was registered as a clinical trial and conducted in China. TCR sequencing covered about 13 persistent and about 20 newly diagnosed Graves' disease patients, 33 samples in total. What the research found in general, with its limitations: Sequencing and analysis were restricted to the TCR beta chain. Lower TCR Shannon entropy and fewer highly expanded clones were observed in persistent Graves' disease patients than in newly diagnosed patients, which suggested clonal expansion. More public clonotypes were shared among persistent patients (roughly 2,900) than among newly diagnosed patients (just under 1,000). Preferential use of TRBV28, TRBJ1-2 and TRBJ2-5 was observed in persistent disease, whereas TRBV20-1 and TRBJ2-1 were favored in newly diagnosed disease. The study examined only peripheral blood because the primary lesion, thyroid tissue, could not be accessed. The authors acknowledged the small sample size as a limitation that may reduce accuracy.

The protocol used for the library was multiplex PCR. Sequenced using an Illumina HiSeq 4000. TCR beta libraries were built with iRepertoire HTBI primers and Arm-PCR amplification of CDR3 regions. PCR products were gel purified before sequencing. Per the original workflow: Across samples, 60 to 80 TRBV and 13 to 15 TRBJ segments were identified and used for gene usage analysis of CDR3 amino acid clonotypes. COPE and FqMerger were used to merge filtered high-quality paired reads into contigs. BLAST was used to align contigs to the IMGT TRBV, TRBD and TRBJ reference genes, and CDR3 was defined following IMGT. Any clonotype with a frequency above 0.1% was counted as a highly expanded clone. Repertoire diversity was measured by Shannon entropy, and V-J evenness by the Gini coefficient. A clonotype found in more than one individual was treated as public. TCRdb reworked the public reads: Q25 trimming with fastp, MiXCR clone assembly, productive beta chains retained. Duplicate CDR3 protein sequences are folded into a single record with the most common DNA and genes. TCRdb assigned the V and J calls; the authors' analysis was not used. This sample gives a few hundred thousand distinct CDR3 sequences in total; roughly 10% of them show up just once. The top ten constitute approximately 20% of the sample.

This clonotype has at least ten counts. Its recognized antigen is unknown. Base qualities were left out, and no much larger clone turns up one base away. The time point label, read with the paper, signifies: newly diagnosed GD, antithyroid drugs for less than 3 months. For both TCR sequencing and RNA sequencing, RNA was extracted from PBMCs using TRIzol. The diagnosis of Graves' disease was made according to American Thyroid Association guidelines. The patients came from an endocrinology department in Xi'an, China. From each patient, around 8.3 milliliters of peripheral blood was collected into an EDTA anticoagulant tube. Ficoll Paque Plus density gradient separation was used to isolate PBMCs, and no additional T cell sorting was done. An Agilent 2100 Bioanalyzer and agarose gel were used to assess RNA quality, and a NanoDrop 2000 was used to measure RNA concentration. The CDR3 covers 12 residues, taking in both the cysteine and the phenylalanine. The DNA shown is the 36-base CDR3, in frame from base 1. CDR1 and CDR2, per the germline V gene (reference sequence), are SEHNR and FQNEAQ. V loses 5 bases of germline sequence and J loses 2 bases, and the interval between the two ends is 5 bases.

These data were also reused for a study on T cells in Graves' hyperthyroidism and ophthalmopathy. In that second paper, the authors write: Stable Graves' hyperthyroidism was defined as the absence of progression to ophthalmopathy over 18 months of follow-up. The hyperthyroidism patients were between 18 and 65 years old and newly diagnosed, with a disease duration of less than 2 months. The study excluded patients with uncontrolled infections, other autoimmune diseases, pregnancy or lactation. Diagnoses were based on clinical symptoms, serum thyroxine and TRAb, thyroid ultrasound and orbital computed tomography. A first-round RT-PCR of the TCR CDR3 used the HTBI primer set with the Qiagen OneStep RT-PCR kit. Most expanded thyroid clonotypes (frequency above 0.001) were also found in blood, which suggests that blood repertoires may mirror thyroid immune responses. In cross-validation, a model built on a 13 V-J signature told ophthalmopathy apart from stable hyperthyroidism with just under 90% sensitivity and around 81% specificity, and in testing the same model reached 80%/75%. During validation, the model predicted progression to ophthalmopathy a median of about 6.3 months ahead of onset, with around 71% sensitivity and less than 85% specificity. To identify distinguishing TCR V-J signatures, a discovery cohort of about 100 patients was used, comprising 40 to 45 with Graves' ophthalmopathy and under 60 with stable Graves' hyperthyroidism. Whether ophthalmopathy could be predicted prospectively was tested in an independent validation cohort made up of 18 to 20 hyperthyroidism patients plus 17 patients who later progressed to ophthalmopathy. The approximately 90 discovery patients were randomly split 7:3 into training and test sets. The study also compared thyroid tissue and blood T-cell repertoires from five or six Graves' hyperthyroidism patients. After sampling, hyperthyroidism patients received methimazole starting at 30 mg daily, and ophthalmopathy patients received high-dose intravenous methylprednisolone. Libraries were constructed in a second round of multiplex PCR, after which size selection and purification were carried out. The libraries were sequenced on an Illumina HiSeq2000 using paired-end 100 bp reads. Raw data were processed with SOAPnuke, discarding reads with adapters, uncalled bases, mean Phred below 15, or no exact constant-primer or identifier match. COPE v1.2.5 was used to merge the high-quality paired reads, and each unique nucleotide sequence was defined as a clonotype. Clonotypes were aligned to IMGT TRBV, TRBD and TRBJ reference segments using MiTCR v1.1. The analysis was restricted to V-J combinations with a frequency above 0.0001, which together covered 98% to 99.2% of the repertoires. The TCS score was defined as F50 (clonal expansion) divided by E x V (chaos), with BLOSUM62-based TCRdist calculated between CDR3 peptides within each V-J. Welch's t-statistics and random forest reduced approximately 520 V-J features to about 13, which were used in a naive Bayes classifier (R e1071). No statistical method was used to fix the sample size in advance, and group allocation was not hidden from the investigators. The paper describes TCR Vbeta CDR3 sequencing of around 130 peripheral blood samples, made up of some 42 ophthalmopathy patients, around 73 hyperthyroidism patients and about 17 progressor patients.

The sequencing here drew on peripheral blood mononuclear cells (PBMCs), taken at new diagnosis, from a patient treated with antithyroid drugs. The chain uses TRBV7-9 and TRBJ2-3; no D gene call is confident. The sequence came from a woman aged 18-30 years with Graves disease. Donor details come from another sample of the same person, matched by shared clones. This receptor has the CDR3 CASSPFTDTQYF. The DNA sequence follows: TGTGCCAGCAGCCCCTTCACAGATACGCAGTATTTT.